This is a list of T cell receptor beta chains from one sample in a study of blood T cell repertoires in COVID-19. The repertoire was sequenced with immunoSEQ multiplex PCR; TCRdb's copy has only in-frame clones and lacks some. Found here are 80,000 to 100,000 clones, over 70% of them singletons; the top ten hold 8.7%. The sample taken for sequencing was peripheral blood. The receptors were sampled from a man aged 50-59 years who had recovered from COVID-19. The conserved cysteine and the conserved F or W are not part of the CDR3 here. Each record gives: CDR3 protein, V gene.

ASSYSGGAGGYT	TRBV6-5
ASSRLPGGGRGVTGELF	TRBV7-3
ASTLTGIEAF	TRBV12-3/TRBV12-4
AISESQDTQY	TRBV10-3
ASSLASGGRGYT	TRBV7-2
ASSPIFGGGRYEQY	TRBV28
ASSTSSDPTYEQY	TRBV19
ASSFTGGWNYGYT	TRBV19
ASSFFTGLGDTQY	TRBV7-6
ASSSGTSGMQF	TRBV11-3
ASSLGAVHTGELF	TRBV5-1
ASSFAGGYEQY	TRBV5-4
ASSFTSRVLDGYT	TRBV7-2
ASSDGTGGFEKLF	TRBV9
ASSLQGADTQY	TRBV28
ATSDSWAKTQY	TRBV24-1
SVYTGSTDTQY	TRBV29-1
ASSPAGTGANYGYT	TRBV7-9
SAGMGDEAF	TRBV20-1
ASGSSTGVGSPLH	TRBV12-5
ASSAQTIRGKLF	TRBV28
ASFPFGRMNTGELF	TRBV5-1
ASSLEGGTAYEQY	TRBV11-2
ASSRQQPGQGNYGYT	TRBV19
ASSDWQASSPLH	TRBV6-1
ASSEISGLGGYT	TRBV6-1
ASSYTAGGPYGYT	TRBV28
ASSLGQGKFNEQF	TRBV7-7
ASSPSGSLTADTQY	TRBV18
ASSLGRGGETQY	TRBV7-9
ASSPGSLNQPQH	TRBV5-1
ASRNREFREQY	TRBV6-5
ASSLGTGGSQPQH	TRBV7-2
ASRWGVSNTEAF	TRBV5-1
ATSRPGQTYTEAF	TRBV15
ASSFRGQDTQY	TRBV5-5